A single sample gave rise to the 26 T cell receptor beta chains below, sequenced in a study of T cells in Graves' hyperthyroidism and ophthalmopathy. Amplification targeted TCR beta CDR3 regions from RNA transcripts. HTBI primers were the set used in a first-round RT-PCR of the TCR CDR3. TCRdb used MiXCR to reprocess the multiplex PCR reads, holding one entry per CDR3 protein. The sample lists about 560,000 distinct CDR3 sequences, over 15% occurring once. Sequenced input: blood. Source of these receptors: a woman aged 18-29 years with Graves' hyperthyroidism.

This clonotype was counted between two and nine times. V usage is TRBV5-7 and J usage is TRBJ2-1, with TRBD2 matching 12 bases. TRBV5-7 is an ORF, and what it does is uncertain. The CDR3 runs 22 residues. The V and J ends lost 3 bases and 0 bases, in that order; junction bases with no gene match: 19. In DNA, the CDR3 is TGTGCCAGCAGCTGGGAGGCTGCGGCTAGCGGGAGGGCCACGAGCTCCTACAATGAGCAGTTCTTC. It translates to CASSWEAAASGRATSSYNEQFF.

Ten or more counts support this clonotype. The J gene is TRBJ2-3, the V gene TRBV18; D ambiguous. V was clipped by 3 bases and J by 5 bases, with 6 bases between them. The CDR3 contains 12 residues. Germline V gives CDR1 KGHSH, CDR2 LQKENI. The CDR3 DNA sequence: TGTGCCAGCTCACCGATCGAAGATACGCAGTATTTT. Amino acids: CASSPIEDTQYF.

This clonotype appeared once. The chain couples TRBV11-3 to TRBJ1-1; 7 nucleotides line up with TRBD1. Per germline, CDR1 SGHNT and CDR2 YENEEA. Trimming cost V 7 bases and J 4 bases; bases outside gene matches: 3. The CDR3 runs 12 residues. The CDR3 sequence: CASTYRGTEAFF. Here the CDR3 DNA reads TGTGCCAGCACCTACAGGGGCACTGAAGCTTTCTTT.

In its sample, this clonotype was seen many times. The chain combines TRBV7-2 with TRBJ2-2; D ambiguous. The CDR3 covers 12 residues. The germline V gene encodes CDR1 SGHTA and CDR2 FQGNSA. V gave up 1 base and J gave up 7 bases, with 4 bases separating them. The CDR3 loop is CASSLGRGELFF. In DNA form, the CDR3 reads TGTGCCAGCAGCTTAGGCCGCGGGGAGCTGTTTTTT.

Ten or more counts support this clonotype. Here the CDR3 reads CAISPTGEDEQFF. As DNA, the CDR3 is TGTGCCATCAGTCCCACAGGGGAGGATGAGCAGTTCTTC. This chain joins TRBV10-3 and TRBJ2-1, with D possibly TRBD1 on 7 matching bases. V gave up 5 bases and J gave up 8 bases, with 13 bases separating them. The germline V gene has CDR1 ENHRY and CDR2 SYGVKD. The length of the CDR3 is 13 residues.

This sequence joins TRBV27 and TRBJ2-2; no firm D call. V lost 1 base, J lost 2 bases, and 11 bases lay in between. Germline CDR1 MNHEY, CDR2 SMNVEV (reference sequence). The CDR3 runs to 16 residues. DNA of the CDR3: TGTGCCAGCAGTTTATTGCTTGAAATAAACACCGGGGAGCTGTTTTTT. It encodes CASSLLLEINTGELFF.

In this sample, this clonotype turned up many times. The chain recombines TRBV7-9 with TRBJ1-1, with a weak D call TRBD1 (5 bases). CDR3 length: 14 amino acids. V was clipped by 5 bases and J by 1 base, with 11 bases between them. CDR1 and CDR2 from the germline V gene are SEHNR and FQNEAQ (reference sequence). The CDR3 loop reads CASSPQVANTEAFF. CDR3 bases: TGTGCCAGCAGCCCACAGGTTGCGAACACTGAAGCTTTCTTT.

This clonotype was counted at least ten times. The chain joins TRBV13 to TRBJ2-2; tentative D call: TRBD2 (5 bases). The CDR3 is 15 residues long. With 5 bases removed from V and 0 bases from J, the gap between germline ends came to 10 bases. From germline, CDR1 is PRHDT and CDR2 FYEKMQ (reference sequence). The chain's CDR3 is CASSRRESNTGELFF. The CDR3 region has the DNA TGTGCCAGCAGCCGCCGGGAATCGAACACCGGGGAGCTGTTTTTT.

The rearrangement joins TRBV5-1 to TRBJ2-1, with 8 bases that match TRBD2. Germline values: CDR1 SGHRS, CDR2 YFSETQ. CDR3 size: 15 residues. Trimming removed 0 bases from V and 8 bases from J; junction bases left unmatched: 7. CDR3 DNA sequence: TGCGCCAGCAGCTTGGCCGGGACTAGTTGGGATGAGCAGTTCTTC. This translates into CASSLAGTSWDEQFF.

This clonotype has only a few counts. The chain is built from TRBV6-2 or TRBV6-3 and TRBJ2-3, with unresolved D. Germline V lookup: CDR1 MNHEY, CDR2 SVGEGT. The CDR3 contains 13 residues. V was clipped by 6 bases and J by 5 bases, with 12 bases between them. CDR3 loop: CASSPSAVDTQYF. CDR3 DNA: TGTGCCAGCAGCCCCAGCGCTGTAGATACGCAGTATTTT.

The chain couples TRBV19 to TRBJ2-5, with TRBD2 identical over 7 bases. Per germline, CDR1 LNHDA and CDR2 SQIVND (reference sequence). This CDR3 contains 16 residues. J was trimmed by 4 bases and V by 5 bases; bases with no gene match: 13. CDR3 nucleotides: TGTGCCAGTAGTGCGGGCTTTGGGGGGGGAGCAGAGACCCAGTACTTC. It yields the protein CASSAGFGGGAETQYF.

The V gene is TRBV15, the J gene TRBJ2-2; D gene ambiguous. CDR3 length equals 15 residues. The V and J ends lost 9 bases and 5 bases respectively, with 19 bases between them. Germline-derived CDR1 and CDR2 are LNHNV and YYDKDF (reference sequence). The CDR3 reads CATELDPSRTGELFF. In nucleotides, the CDR3 is TGTGCCACGGAGTTAGACCCCTCGAGGACCGGGGAGCTGTTTTTT.

This chain connects TRBV11-2 to TRBJ2-1; D is unresolved. Germline V gives CDR1 SGHAT, CDR2 FQNNGV. Trimming shortened V by 3 bases and J by 8 bases, and 11 bases separated the two germline ends. The CDR3 covers 13 residues. Written as DNA, the CDR3 is TGTGCCAGCAGCTTTAACATCATCGATGAGCAGTTCTTC. It translates to CASSFNIIDEQFF.

This clonotype was counted ten times or more. The chain combines TRBV2 with TRBJ2-7, with TRBD1 identical over 8 bases. CDR1 is SNHLY, CDR2 FYNNEI, per germline. The trim removed 7 bases at V and 0 bases at J, leaving 11 bases unmatched. CDR3 length equals 16 residues. CDR3 sequence reads: CASKNQGAFPSYEQYF. CDR3 sequence (DNA): TGTGCCAGCAAAAACCAGGGGGCCTTTCCCTCCTACGAGCAGTACTTC. Looking up the rest from reference TRBV2 and TRBJ2-7 gives the full variable domain: EPEVTQTPSHQVTQMGQEVILRCVPISNHLYFYWYRQILGQKVEFLVSFYNNEISEKSEIFDDQFSVERPDGSNFTLKIRSTKLEDSAMYFCASKNQGAFPSYEQYFGPGTRLTVT.

The chain uses TRBV20-1 and TRBJ2-7; D might be TRBD2 (6 bases). Trimming removed 5 bases from V and 2 bases from J, with 16 bases in between. Germline CDR1 reads DFQATT; CDR2 reads SNEGSKA (reference sequence). The CDR3 has 14 residues. The CDR3, as DNA: TGCAGTGCTGGGAGGAGTGTCAGTACCTACGAGCAGTACTTC. Translation: CSAGRSVSTYEQYF.

The genes are TRBV10-3 and TRBJ2-6; a weak D match, TRBD1 (6 bases). Germline V gene lookup returns CDR1 ENHRY and CDR2 SYGVKD. The V gene lost 6 bases and the J gene lost 0 bases, with 12 bases spanning the gap. The CDR3 runs 16 residues. CDR3 in DNA: TGTGCCATCAGCCAGGACAGTATCTCTGGGGCCAACGTCCTGACTTTC. It encodes CAISQDSISGANVLTF.

This clonotype has only a few counts. The rearrangement joins TRBV7-3 to TRBJ2-3; TRBD1 aligns across 7 bases. V gave up 5 bases and J gave up 4 bases; unmatched junction bases: 6. Germline CDR1 reads SGHTA; CDR2 reads FQGTGA. The CDR3 totals 14 residues. CDR3 sequence (DNA): TGTGCCAGCAGCCAAGACAGGGTAGCAGATACGCAGTATTTT. It translates to CASSQDRVADTQYF.

The chain has TRBV5-6 and TRBJ1-4; possible D gene TRBD1, 6 bases. The CDR3 length is 15 residues. V dropped 0 bases and J dropped 7 bases, with 13 bases sitting between them. In germline, CDR1 is SGHDT, CDR2 YYEEEE. The CDR3 region is CASSLGPQGGEKLFF. CDR3 bases: TGTGCCAGCAGCTTGGGTCCACAGGGTGGTGAAAAACTGTTTTTT.

The gene calls are TRBV29-1 and TRBJ1-4; D unresolved. The CDR3 loop spans 10 amino acids. Germline CDR1 and CDR2: SQVTM and ANQGSEA. V was shortened by 6 bases and J by 6 bases, with 5 bases between the two germline ends. The CDR3 sequence: CSVGHEKLFF. For the CDR3, the DNA is TGCAGCGTCGGACATGAAAAACTGTTTTTT.

The gene calls are TRBV12-3 or TRBV12-4 and TRBJ2-6, with 10 positions matching TRBD1. The CDR3 runs to 16 residues. The J segment lost 2 bases and the V segment lost 8 bases, leaving 6 bases of the junction unmatched. CDR3 sequence (DNA): TGTGCCAGCGAAGACAGGGGGCGGACTGGGGCCAACGTCCTGACTTTC. It specifies CASEDRGRTGANVLTF.

This clonotype appeared many times. V usage is TRBV7-9 and J usage is TRBJ2-3; no reliable D call. CDR3 length: 14 amino acids. V lost 8 bases and J 2 bases, leaving 14 bases between the germline ends. CDR1 is SEHNR, CDR2 FQNEAQ, per germline (reference sequence). This CDR3 reads CASVAATDTDTQYF. CDR3 DNA sequence: TGTGCCAGCGTCGCGGCCACGGACACAGATACGCAGTATTTT.

Remarks on this clonotype: A clone one base away is much larger, so this may be a read error. V is TRBV11-2 and J is TRBJ2-1; TRBD2 aligns across 9 bases. The V gene's germline CDR1 is SGHAT and CDR2 FQNNGV. The CDR3 is made up of 18 amino acids. The ends lost 4 bases at V and 2 bases at J; junction bases unmatched: 12. CDR3 nucleotides: TGTGCCAGCAGCTCTGGACTACTAGCGGGCTTTCCCTACAATGAGCAGTTCTTC. Translated, it gives CASSSGLLAGFPYNEQFF.

This clonotype was recorded only once. The chain recombines TRBV7-2 with TRBJ2-4; either TRBD1 or TRBD2 may supply D (5 bases each). The germline CDR1 and CDR2 sequences are SGHTA and FQGNSA. The CDR3 has 16 amino acids. Trimming pared 5 bases from V and 0 bases from J, leaving 14 bases between. CDR3 sequence: CASSTGTNLAKNIQYF. The CDR3 DNA follows: TGTGCCAGCAGCACTGGGACGAACCTAGCCAAAAACATTCAGTACTTC.

This clonotype was observed at least ten times. The chain has TRBV5-8 and TRBJ2-7, with D uncertain. The CDR3 spans 15 residues. Trimming cost V 4 bases and J 3 bases, with 17 bases left between them. Germline V gives CDR1 SGHTS, CDR2 YDEGEE. The CDR3: CASSKLGSRNYEQYF. The CDR3 coding sequence is TGTGCCAGCAGCAAACTGGGGTCAAGAAACTACGAGCAGTACTTC.

The sample holds many counts of this clonotype. The chain is built from TRBV27 and TRBJ1-1; D is possibly TRBD1 (6 bases). V lost 6 bases and J lost 4, with 15 bases in between. Germline V gives CDR1 MNHEY, CDR2 SMNVEV (reference sequence). This CDR3 is built from 14 residues. The CDR3 sequence: CASRGGVWLTEAFF. The CDR3 DNA sequence: TGTGCCAGCAGAGGGGGGGTTTGGCTCACTGAAGCTTTCTTT.

This clonotype was seen a few times. The genes are TRBV28 and TRBJ1-5, with unresolved D. The V end was cut by 1 base, the J end by 7 bases, with 14 bases between. Germline V gene lookup returns CDR1 MDHEN and CDR2 SYDVKM. The CDR3 is 15 residues long. The CDR3 protein is CASSLYPYFSQPQHF. The CDR3 region has the DNA TGTGCCAGCAGTTTATACCCCTATTTCTCCCAGCCCCAGCATTTT.